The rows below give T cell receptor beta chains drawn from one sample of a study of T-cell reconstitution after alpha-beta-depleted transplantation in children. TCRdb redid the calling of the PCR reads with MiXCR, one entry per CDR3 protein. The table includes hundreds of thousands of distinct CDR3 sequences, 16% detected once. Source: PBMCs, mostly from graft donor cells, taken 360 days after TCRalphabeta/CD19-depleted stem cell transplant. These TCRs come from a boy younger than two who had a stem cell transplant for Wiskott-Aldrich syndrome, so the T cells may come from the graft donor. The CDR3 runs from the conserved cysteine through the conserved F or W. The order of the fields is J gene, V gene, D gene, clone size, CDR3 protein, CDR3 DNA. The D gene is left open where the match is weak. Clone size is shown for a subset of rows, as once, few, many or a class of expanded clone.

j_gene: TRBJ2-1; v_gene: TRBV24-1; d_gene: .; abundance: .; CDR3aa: CATSATLRPYNEQFF; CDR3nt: TGTGCCACCAGTGCCACCCTAAGGCCCTACAATGAGCAGTTCTTC
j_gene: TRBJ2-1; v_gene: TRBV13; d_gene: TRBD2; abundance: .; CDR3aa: CASSLGLSGSYNEQFF; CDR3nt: TGTGCCAGCAGCTTAGGCCTTAGCGGGAGTTACAATGAGCAGTTCTTC
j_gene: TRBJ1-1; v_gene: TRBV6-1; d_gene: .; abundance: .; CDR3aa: CASSRGPGLGTNTEAFF; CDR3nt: TGTGCCAGCAGCCGAGGACCGGGCTTAGGAACGAACACTGAAGCTTTCTTT
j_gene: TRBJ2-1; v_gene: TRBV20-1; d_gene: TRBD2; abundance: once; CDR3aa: CCARGTSESSYNEQFF; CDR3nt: TGCTGTGCTAGGGGGACTAGCGAGAGCTCCTACAATGAGCAGTTCTTC
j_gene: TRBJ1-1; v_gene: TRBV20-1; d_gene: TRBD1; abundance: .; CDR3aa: CSAATGTGGTEAFF; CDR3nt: TGCAGTGCTGCCACCGGGACAGGGGGCACTGAAGCTTTCTTT
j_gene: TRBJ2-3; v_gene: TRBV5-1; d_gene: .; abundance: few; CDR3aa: CASSLEVGTDTQYF; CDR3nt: TGCGCCAGCAGCTTGGAGGTGGGCACAGATACGCAGTATTTT
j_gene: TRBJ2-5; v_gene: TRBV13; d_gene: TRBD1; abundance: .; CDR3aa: CASSPIRGDRGWQETQYF; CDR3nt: TGTGCCAGCAGCCCGATTCGGGGTGACAGGGGTTGGCAAGAGACCCAGTACTTC
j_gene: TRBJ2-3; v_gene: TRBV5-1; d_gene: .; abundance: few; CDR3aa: CASSSDLGARGTDTQYF; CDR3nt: TGCGCCAGCAGCTCTGATTTAGGGGCAAGAGGCACAGATACGCAGTATTTT
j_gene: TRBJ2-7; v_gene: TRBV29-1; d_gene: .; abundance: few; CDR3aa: CSVQGPRYEQYF; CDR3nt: TGCAGCGTACAGGGTCCACGGTACGAGCAGTACTTC
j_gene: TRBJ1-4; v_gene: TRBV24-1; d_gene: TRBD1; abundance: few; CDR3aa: CATSDPPGQGSEKLFF; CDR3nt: TGTGCCACCAGTGATCCACCGGGACAGGGAAGTGAAAAACTGTTTTTT
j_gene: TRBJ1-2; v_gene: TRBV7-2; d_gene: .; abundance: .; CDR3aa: CASSLATGGYTF; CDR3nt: TGTGCCAGCAGCTTAGCTACGGGTGGCTACACCTTC
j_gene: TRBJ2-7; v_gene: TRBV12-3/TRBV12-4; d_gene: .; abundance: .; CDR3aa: CASRVHSSYEQYF; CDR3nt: TGTGCCAGCAGGGTCCACAGCTCCTACGAGCAGTACTTC
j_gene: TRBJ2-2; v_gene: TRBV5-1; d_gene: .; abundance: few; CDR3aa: CASSGRGNTGELFF; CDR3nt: TGCGCCAGCAGCGGCAGGGGAAACACCGGGGAGCTGTTTTTT
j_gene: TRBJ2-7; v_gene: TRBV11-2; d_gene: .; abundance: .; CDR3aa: CASSLVGRASEQYF; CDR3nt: TGTGCCAGCAGCTTAGTAGGCAGGGCGAGCGAGCAGTACTTC
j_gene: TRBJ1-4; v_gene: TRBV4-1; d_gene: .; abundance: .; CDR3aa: CASSQEGRPNEKLFF; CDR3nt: TGCGCCAGCAGCCAAGAGGGCAGACCTAATGAAAAACTGTTTTTT
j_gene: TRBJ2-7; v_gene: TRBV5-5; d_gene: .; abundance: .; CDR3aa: CASTNFMGGSYEQYF; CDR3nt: TGTGCCAGCACCAATTTTATGGGAGGATCCTACGAGCAGTACTTC
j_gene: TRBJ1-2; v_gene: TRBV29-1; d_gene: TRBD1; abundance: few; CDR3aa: CSVSVPGQGIYTF; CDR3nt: TGCAGCGTGAGTGTACCGGGACAGGGGATTTACACCTTC
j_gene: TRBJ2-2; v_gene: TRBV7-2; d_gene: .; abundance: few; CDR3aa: CASSLARRPASTGELFF; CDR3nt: TGTGCCAGCAGCTTGGCGAGGCGGCCAGCCAGCACCGGGGAGCTGTTTTTT
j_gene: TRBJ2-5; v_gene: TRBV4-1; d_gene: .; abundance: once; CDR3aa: CASSQVLKRGRETQYF; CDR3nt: TGCGCCAGCAGCCAGGTGCTGAAAAGGGGACGAGAGACCCAGTACTTC
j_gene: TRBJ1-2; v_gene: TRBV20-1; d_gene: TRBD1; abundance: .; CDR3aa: CSAFTDRDAYGYTF; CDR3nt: TGCAGTGCTTTTACCGACAGGGACGCTTATGGCTACACCTTC
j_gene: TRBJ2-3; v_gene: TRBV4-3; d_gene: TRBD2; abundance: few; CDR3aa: CASSQSGLARDTRYF; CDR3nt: TGCGCCAGCAGCCAATCGGGACTAGCAAGAGATACGCGGTATTTT
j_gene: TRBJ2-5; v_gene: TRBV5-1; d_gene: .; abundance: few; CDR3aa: CASSLAMREETQYF; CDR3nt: TGCGCCAGCAGCTTGGCCATGAGGGAAGAGACCCAGTACTTC
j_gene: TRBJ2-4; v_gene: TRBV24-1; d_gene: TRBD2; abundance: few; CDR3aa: CATSDSGLAGSSAKNIQYF; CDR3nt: TGTGCCACCAGTGATTCGGGACTAGCGGGATCCTCAGCCAAAAACATTCAGTACTTC
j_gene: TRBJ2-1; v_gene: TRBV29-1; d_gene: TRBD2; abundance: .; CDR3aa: CSVEGTRTSGSYNEQFF; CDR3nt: TGCAGCGTTGAAGGAACACGGACTAGCGGGTCCTACAATGAGCAGTTCTTC
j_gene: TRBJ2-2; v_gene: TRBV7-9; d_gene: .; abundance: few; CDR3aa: CASSLWGATNTGELFF; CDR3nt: TGTGCCAGCAGCCTCTGGGGGGCGACGAACACCGGGGAGCTGTTTTTT
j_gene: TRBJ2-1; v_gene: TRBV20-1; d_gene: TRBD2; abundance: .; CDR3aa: CSASGLAEPIYNEQFF; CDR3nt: TGCAGTGCCTCTGGACTAGCGGAGCCCATATACAATGAGCAGTTCTTC
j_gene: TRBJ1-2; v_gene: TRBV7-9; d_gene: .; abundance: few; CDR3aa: CASRGGSNYGYTF; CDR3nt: TGTGCCAGCAGAGGAGGAAGTAACTATGGCTACACCTTC
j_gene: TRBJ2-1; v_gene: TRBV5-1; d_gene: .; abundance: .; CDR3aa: CASSLPPKGGTGYNEQFF; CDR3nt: TGCGCCAGCAGCTTACCCCCTAAGGGGGGGACTGGGTACAATGAGCAGTTCTTC
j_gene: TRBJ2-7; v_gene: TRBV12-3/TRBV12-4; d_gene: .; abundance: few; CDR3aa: CASSFSLDTDYEQYF; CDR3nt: TGTGCCAGCAGTTTCAGCCTGGACACTGACTACGAGCAGTACTTC
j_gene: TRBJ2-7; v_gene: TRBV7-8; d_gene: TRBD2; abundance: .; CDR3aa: CASSLTRGRLYEQYF; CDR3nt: TGTGCCAGCAGCTTAACGCGCGGGAGGCTCTACGAGCAGTACTTC
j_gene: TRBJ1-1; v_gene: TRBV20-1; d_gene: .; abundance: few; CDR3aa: CSAAYKMNTEAFF; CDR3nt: TGCAGTGCTGCCTACAAGATGAACACTGAAGCTTTCTTT
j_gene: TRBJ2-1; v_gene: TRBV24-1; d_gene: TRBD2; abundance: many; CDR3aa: CATSDLAGNTNKQFF; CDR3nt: TGTGCCACCAGTGATCTAGCGGGAAACACCAATAAGCAGTTCTTC